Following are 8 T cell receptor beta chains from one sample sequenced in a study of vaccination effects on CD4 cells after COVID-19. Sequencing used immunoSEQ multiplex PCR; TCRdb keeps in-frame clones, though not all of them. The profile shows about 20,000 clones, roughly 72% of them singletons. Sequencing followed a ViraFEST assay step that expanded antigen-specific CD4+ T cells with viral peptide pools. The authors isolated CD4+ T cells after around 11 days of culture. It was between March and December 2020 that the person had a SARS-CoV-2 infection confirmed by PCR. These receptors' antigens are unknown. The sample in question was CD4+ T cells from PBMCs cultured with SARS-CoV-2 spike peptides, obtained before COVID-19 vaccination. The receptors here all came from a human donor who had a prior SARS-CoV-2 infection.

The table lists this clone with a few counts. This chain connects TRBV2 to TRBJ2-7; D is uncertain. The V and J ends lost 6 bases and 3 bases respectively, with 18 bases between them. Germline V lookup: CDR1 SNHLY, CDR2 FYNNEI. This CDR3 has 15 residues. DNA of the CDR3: TGTGCCAGCAGGCCCCCAGCTAGTGGCAACTACGAGCAGTACTTC. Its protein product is CASRPPASGNYEQYF.

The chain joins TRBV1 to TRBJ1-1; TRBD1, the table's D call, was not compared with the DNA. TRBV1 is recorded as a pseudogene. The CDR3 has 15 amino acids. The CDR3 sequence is CTSSHGGGANTEAFF. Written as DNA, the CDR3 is TGCACCAGCAGCCATGGTGGGGGCGCGAACACTGAAGCTTTCTTT.

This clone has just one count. This CDR3 is CATSDSTSNEQFF. The CDR3 coding sequence is TGTGCCACCAGTGACTCCACTAGCAATGAGCAGTTCTTC. J is TRBJ2-1 and V is TRBV24-1, with D possibly TRBD2 on 5 matching bases. The germline V gene has CDR1 KGHDR and CDR2 SFDVKD. The CDR3 spans 13 residues. The V end was cut by 4 bases, the J end by 6 bases, with 9 bases between.

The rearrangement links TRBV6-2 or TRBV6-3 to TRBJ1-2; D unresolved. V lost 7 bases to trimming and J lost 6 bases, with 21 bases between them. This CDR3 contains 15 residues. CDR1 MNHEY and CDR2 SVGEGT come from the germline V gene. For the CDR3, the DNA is TGTGCCAGCAACCCCCTGGGGAGGACCTTCGATGGCTACACCTTC. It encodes CASNPLGRTFDGYTF.

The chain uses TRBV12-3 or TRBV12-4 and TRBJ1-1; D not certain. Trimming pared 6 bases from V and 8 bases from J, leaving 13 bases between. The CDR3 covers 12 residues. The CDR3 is CASSPYGVEAFF. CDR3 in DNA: TGTGCCAGCAGCCCCTACGGGGTGGAAGCTTTCTTT.

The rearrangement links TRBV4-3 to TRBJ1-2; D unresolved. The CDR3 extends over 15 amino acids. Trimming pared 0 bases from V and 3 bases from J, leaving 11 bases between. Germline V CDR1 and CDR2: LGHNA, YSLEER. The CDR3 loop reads CASSQETRVYYGYTF. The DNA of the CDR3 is TGCGCCAGCAGCCAAGAGACAAGGGTTTACTATGGCTACACCTTC.

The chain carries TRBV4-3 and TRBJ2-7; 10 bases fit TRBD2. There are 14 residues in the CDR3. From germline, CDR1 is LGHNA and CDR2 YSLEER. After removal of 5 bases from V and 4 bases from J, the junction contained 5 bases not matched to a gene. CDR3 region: CASSAGLADYEQYF. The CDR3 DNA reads TGCGCCAGCAGCGCCGGACTAGCGGATTACGAGCAGTACTTC.

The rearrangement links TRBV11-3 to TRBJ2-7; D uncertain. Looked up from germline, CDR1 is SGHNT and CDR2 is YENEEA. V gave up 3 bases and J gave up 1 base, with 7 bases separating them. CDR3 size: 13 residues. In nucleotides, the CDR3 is TGTGCCAGCAGCTTGCGGTTTTCCTACGAGCAGTACTTC. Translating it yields CASSLRFSYEQYF.